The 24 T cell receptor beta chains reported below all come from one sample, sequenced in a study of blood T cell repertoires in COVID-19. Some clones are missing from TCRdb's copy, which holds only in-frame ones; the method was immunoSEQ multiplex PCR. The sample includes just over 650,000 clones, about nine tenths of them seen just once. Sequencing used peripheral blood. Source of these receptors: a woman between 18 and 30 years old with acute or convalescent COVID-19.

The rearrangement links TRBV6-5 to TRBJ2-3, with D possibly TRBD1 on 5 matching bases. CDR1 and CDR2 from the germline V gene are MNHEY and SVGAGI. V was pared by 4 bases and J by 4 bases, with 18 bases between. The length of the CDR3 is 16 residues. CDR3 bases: TGTGCCAGCAGTTCCACCTCAGGGTTTCGCCCAGATACGCAGTATTTT. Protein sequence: CASSSTSGFRPDTQYF.

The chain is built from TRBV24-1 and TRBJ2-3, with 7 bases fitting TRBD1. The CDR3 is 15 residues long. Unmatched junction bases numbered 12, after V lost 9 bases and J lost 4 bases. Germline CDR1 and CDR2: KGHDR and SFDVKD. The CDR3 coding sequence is TGTGCCACCGGGACAGCTGAAAGGAATGCAGATACGCAGTATTTT. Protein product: CATGTAERNADTQYF.

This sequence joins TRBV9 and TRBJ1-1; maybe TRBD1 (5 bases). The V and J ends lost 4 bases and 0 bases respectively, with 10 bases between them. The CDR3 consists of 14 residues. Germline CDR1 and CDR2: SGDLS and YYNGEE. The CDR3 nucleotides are TGTGCCAGCAGCTACGGGGGACTGAACACTGAAGCTTTCTTT. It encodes CASSYGGLNTEAFF.

CDR3 nucleotides: TGTGCCAGCAGCTCAGGGTTCGGCACAGATACGCAGTATTTT. This encodes CASSSGFGTDTQYF. The V gene is TRBV11-2, the J gene TRBJ2-3; D might be TRBD1 (5 bases). CDR1 and CDR2 (germline): SGHAT, FQNNGV. V lost 4 bases to trimming and J lost 1 base, with 9 bases between them. The CDR3 sequence is 14 residues long.

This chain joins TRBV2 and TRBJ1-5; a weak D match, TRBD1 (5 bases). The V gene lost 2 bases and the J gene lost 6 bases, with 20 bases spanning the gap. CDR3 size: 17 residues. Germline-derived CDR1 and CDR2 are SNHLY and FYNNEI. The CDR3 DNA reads TGTGCCAGCAGTGAAACGGGAGGTAGACTGGGGGGTCAGCCCCAGCATTTT. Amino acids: CASSETGGRLGGQPQHF.

The DNA of the CDR3 is TGTGCCTGGAGTAAGGGTGGGACAGGGCAGAACACTGAAGCTTTCTTT. It yields the protein CAWSKGGTGQNTEAFF. The rearrangement links TRBV30 to TRBJ1-1, with 9 bases aligning to TRBD1. The junction had 8 bases not matched to a gene; V was cut back by 2 bases and J by 1 base. The CDR3 has 16 amino acids. Germline V gene sequence: CDR1 GTSNPN, CDR2 SVGIG (reference sequence).

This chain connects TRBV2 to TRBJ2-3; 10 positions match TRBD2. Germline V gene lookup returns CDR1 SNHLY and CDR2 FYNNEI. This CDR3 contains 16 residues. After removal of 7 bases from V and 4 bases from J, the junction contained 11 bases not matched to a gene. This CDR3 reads CASKGGSGGASDTQYF. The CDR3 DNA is TGTGCCAGCAAGGGTGGCAGCGGGGGGGCATCAGATACGCAGTATTTT.

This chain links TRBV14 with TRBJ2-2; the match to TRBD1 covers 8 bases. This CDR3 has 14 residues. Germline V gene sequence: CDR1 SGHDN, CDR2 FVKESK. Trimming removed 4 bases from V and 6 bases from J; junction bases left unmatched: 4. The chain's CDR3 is CASSRFRGPGELFF. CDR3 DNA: TGTGCCAGCAGCCGATTCAGGGGGCCCGGGGAGCTGTTTTTT.

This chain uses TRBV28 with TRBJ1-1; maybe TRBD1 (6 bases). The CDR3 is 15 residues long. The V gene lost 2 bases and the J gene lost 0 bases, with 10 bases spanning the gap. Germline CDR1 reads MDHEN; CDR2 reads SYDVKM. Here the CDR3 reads CASSLPGDMNTEAFF. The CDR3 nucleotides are TGTGCCAGCAGTTTACCCGGGGACATGAACACTGAAGCTTTCTTT.

The CDR3 loop reads CASGLRTGRFRWSLGRLYGYTF. The CDR3 DNA sequence: TGTGCTAGTGGTTTGAGGACAGGGAGATTTCGGTGGTCCCTTGGGAGATTGTATGGCTACACCTTC. The chain combines TRBV12-5 with TRBJ1-2; 8 bases are shared with TRBD1. Germline V CDR1 and CDR2: LGHNT, FRNRAP. V lost 2 bases and J lost 5; bases outside the gene matches: 28. CDR3 length: 22 amino acids.

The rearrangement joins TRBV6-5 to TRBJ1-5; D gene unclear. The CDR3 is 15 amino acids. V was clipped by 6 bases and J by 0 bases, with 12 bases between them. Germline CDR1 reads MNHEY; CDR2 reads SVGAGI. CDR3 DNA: TGTGCCAGCAGGCCGACGGAGACTAGCAATCAGCCCCAGCATTTT. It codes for CASRPTETSNQPQHF.

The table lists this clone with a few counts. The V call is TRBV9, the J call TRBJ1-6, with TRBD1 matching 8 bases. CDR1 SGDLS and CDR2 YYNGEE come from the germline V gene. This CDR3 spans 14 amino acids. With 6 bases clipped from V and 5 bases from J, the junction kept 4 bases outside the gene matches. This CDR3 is CASTPTGDNSPLHF. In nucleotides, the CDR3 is TGTGCCAGCACCCCGACAGGGGATAATTCACCCCTCCACTTT.

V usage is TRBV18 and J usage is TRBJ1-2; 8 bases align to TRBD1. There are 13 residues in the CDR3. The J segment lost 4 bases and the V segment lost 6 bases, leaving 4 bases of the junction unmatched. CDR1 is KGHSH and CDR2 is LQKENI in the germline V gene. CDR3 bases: TGTGCCAGCTCTCCGGACAGGGTCTATGGCTACACCTTC. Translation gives CASSPDRVYGYTF. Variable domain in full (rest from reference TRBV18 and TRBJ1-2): NAGVMQNPRHLVRRRGQEARLRCSPMKGHSHVYWYRQLPEEGLKFMVYLQKENIIDESGMPKERFSAEFPKEGPSILRIQQVVRGDSAAYFCASSPDRVYGYTFGSGTRLTVV.

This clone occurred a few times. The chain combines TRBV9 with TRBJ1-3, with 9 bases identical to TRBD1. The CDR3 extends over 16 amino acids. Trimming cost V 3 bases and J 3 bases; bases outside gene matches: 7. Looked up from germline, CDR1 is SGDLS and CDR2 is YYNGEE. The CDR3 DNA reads TGTGCCAGCAGCGCGGGACAGGGTTACGGTGGAAACACCATATATTTT. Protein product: CASSAGQGYGGNTIYF.

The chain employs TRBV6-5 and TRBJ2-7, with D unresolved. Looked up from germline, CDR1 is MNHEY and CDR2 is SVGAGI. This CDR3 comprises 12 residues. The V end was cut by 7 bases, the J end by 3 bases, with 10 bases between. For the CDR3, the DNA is TGTGCCAGCACCCCTAGTCTCTACGAGCAGTACTTC. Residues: CASTPSLYEQYF.

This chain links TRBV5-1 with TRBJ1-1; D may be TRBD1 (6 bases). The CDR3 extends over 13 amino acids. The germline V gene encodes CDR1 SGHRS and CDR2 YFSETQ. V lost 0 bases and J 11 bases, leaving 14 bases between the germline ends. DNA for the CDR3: TGCGCCAGCAGCTTGGTTCCGGACAGTACGGCTTTCTTT. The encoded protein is CASSLVPDSTAFF.

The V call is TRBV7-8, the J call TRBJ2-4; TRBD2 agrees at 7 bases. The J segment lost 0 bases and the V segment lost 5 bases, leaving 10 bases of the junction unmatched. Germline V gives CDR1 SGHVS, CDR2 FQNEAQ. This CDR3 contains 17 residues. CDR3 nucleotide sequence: TGTGCCAGCAGCCTTAGATCGGGAGGCATAGCCAAAAACATTCAGTACTTC. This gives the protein CASSLRSGGIAKNIQYF.

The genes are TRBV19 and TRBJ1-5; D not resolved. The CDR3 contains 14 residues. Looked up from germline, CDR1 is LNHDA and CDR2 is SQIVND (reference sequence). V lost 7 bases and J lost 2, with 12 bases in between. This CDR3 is CASNLQRGNQPQHF. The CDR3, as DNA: TGTGCCAGTAACCTACAGAGGGGCAATCAGCCCCAGCATTTT.

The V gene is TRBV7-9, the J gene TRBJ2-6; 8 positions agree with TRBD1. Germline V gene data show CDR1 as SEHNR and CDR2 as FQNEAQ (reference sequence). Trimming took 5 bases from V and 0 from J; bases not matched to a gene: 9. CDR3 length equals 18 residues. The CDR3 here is CASSRGQGLRSGANVLTF. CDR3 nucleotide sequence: TGTGCCAGCAGCCGCGGACAGGGCCTCCGCTCTGGGGCCAACGTCCTGACTTTC.

Here the CDR3 reads CASSQIKRTVEKLFF. DNA for the CDR3: TGCGCCAGCAGTCAAATCAAGCGGACAGTCGAAAAACTGTTTTTT. The chain has TRBV23-1 and TRBJ1-4, with D possibly matching TRBD1 (6 bases). TRBV23-1 is designated an ORF whose function remains uncertain. Trimming stripped 2 bases from V and 8 bases from J, with 15 bases between. The CDR3 sequence is 15 residues long.

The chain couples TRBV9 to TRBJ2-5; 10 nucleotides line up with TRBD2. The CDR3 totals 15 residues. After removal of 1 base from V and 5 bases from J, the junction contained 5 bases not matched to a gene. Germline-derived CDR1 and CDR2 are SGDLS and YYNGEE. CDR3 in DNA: TGTGCCAGCAGCGTATCAGCGGGGGGGCCTGAGACCCAGTACTTC. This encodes CASSVSAGGPETQYF.

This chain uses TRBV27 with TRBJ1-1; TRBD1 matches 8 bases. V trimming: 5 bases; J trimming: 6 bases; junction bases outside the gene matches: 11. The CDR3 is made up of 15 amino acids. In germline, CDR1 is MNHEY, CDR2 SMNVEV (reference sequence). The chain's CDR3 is CASSHAGGSRAEAFF. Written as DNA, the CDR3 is TGTGCCAGCAGTCATGCAGGGGGCTCGAGGGCTGAAGCTTTCTTT.

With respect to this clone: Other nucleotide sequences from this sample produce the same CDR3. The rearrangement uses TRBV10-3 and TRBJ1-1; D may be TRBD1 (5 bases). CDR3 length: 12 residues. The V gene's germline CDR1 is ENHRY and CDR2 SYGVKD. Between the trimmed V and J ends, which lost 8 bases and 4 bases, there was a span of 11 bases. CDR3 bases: TGTGCCATCGCGCAGGGATCCACTGAAGCTTTCTTT. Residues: CAIAQGSTEAFF.

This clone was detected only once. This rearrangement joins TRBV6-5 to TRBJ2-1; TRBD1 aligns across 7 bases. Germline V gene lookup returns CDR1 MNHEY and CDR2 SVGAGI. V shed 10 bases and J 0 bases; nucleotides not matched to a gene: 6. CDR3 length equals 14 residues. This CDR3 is CATPGQSSYNEQFF. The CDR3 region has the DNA TGTGCCACCCCGGGACAGAGCTCCTACAATGAGCAGTTCTTC.